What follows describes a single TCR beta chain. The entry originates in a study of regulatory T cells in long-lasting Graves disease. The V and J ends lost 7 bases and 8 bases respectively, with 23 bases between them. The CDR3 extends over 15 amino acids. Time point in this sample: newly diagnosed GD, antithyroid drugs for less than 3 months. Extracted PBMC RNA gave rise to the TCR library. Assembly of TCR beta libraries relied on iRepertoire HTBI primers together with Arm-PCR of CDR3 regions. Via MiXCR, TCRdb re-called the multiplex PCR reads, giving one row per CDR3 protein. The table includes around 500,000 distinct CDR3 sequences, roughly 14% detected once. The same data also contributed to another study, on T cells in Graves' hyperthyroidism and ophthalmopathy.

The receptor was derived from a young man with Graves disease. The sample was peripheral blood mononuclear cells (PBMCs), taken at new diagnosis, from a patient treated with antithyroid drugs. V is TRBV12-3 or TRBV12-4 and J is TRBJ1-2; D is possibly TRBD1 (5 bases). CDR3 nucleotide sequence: TGTGCCAGCACCCGACAGATCAATTCGTGGAGGGGCTACACCTTC. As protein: CASTRQINSWRGYTF.